This paragraph reports one T cell receptor (beta chain). V shed 0 bases, J shed 3 bases, and the junction held 9 bases outside the gene matches. Germline-derived CDR1 and CDR2 are SEHNR and FQNEAQ (reference sequence). This CDR3 has 17 amino acids. This specimen comes from a study of blood T cells in healthy people across ages. With a J-beta primer mix and a sample-barcoded 5' primer, a second PCR ran roughly 6 to 11 cycles. TCRdb reanalysed the 5' RACE reads using MiXCR and keeps one entry per CDR3 protein. The table shows about 730,000 distinct CDR3 sequences, with approximately 39% occurring only once.

The chain is built from TRBV7-9 and TRBJ1-2, with 8 bases matching TRBD1. The receptor's source is an older woman in good health. The sample consisted of blood. CDR3 in amino acids: CASSLAPLTGVDYGYTF. The CDR3 coding sequence is TGTGCCAGCAGCTTAGCGCCCCTGACAGGGGTGGACTATGGCTACACCTTC.